This passage covers 15 T cell receptor beta chains from one sample sequenced in a study of shared clonotypes between healthy human individuals. TCRdb's table, derived via immunoSEQ multiplex PCR, lists solely in-frame clones and lacks some. The sample consists of approximately 2,000,000 clones, 93% of them appearing once. Cells designated naive CD8 were CD45RO-negative and were positively selected for CCR7, with terminally differentiated effector memory CD45RA+ cells excluded. Sequences were obtained from naive CD8+ T cells from PBMCs. The receptors here all came from a man aged 18 to 30 in good health. Some clones in this sample may be carry-over from other donors' samples.

The genes are TRBV5-1 and TRBJ1-1; no definite D call. In germline, CDR1 is SGHRS, CDR2 YFSETQ. This CDR3 comprises 15 residues. With 4 bases removed from V and 1 base from J, the gap between germline ends came to 14 bases. The CDR3 sequence is CASSLQVGENTEAFF. CDR3 bases: TGCGCCAGCAGCCTGCAGGTTGGGGAGAACACTGAAGCTTTCTTT.

V and J are TRBV5-4 and TRBJ2-7; 7 nucleotides align to TRBD2. Looked up from germline, CDR1 is SGHNT and CDR2 is YYREEE (reference sequence). Losses at the gene ends were 0 bases for V and 2 bases for J; bases not matched to a gene: 5. The CDR3 is 15 residues long. The DNA of the CDR3 is TGTGCCAGCAGCTTGGGATGGGGAGGGGCCTACGAGCAGTACTTC. It encodes CASSLGWGGAYEQYF.

This chain uses TRBV7-2 with TRBJ2-7; possible D gene TRBD2, 7 bases. The CDR3 length is 19 residues. Trimming cost V 1 base and J 5 bases, with 27 bases left between them. CDR1 SGHTA and CDR2 FQGNSA come from the germline V gene. CDR3 residues: CASSLVVVSGLGGKNEQYF. In nucleotides, the CDR3 is TGTGCCAGCAGCTTAGTAGTGGTTTCCGGACTAGGGGGTAAAAACGAGCAGTACTTC.

The chain is built from TRBV7-9 and TRBJ2-1; D unclear. V shed 1 base and J shed 6 bases, with 10 bases lying between them. Germline V lookup: CDR1 SEHNR, CDR2 FQNEAQ (reference sequence). The CDR3 has 14 residues. CDR3 amino acids: CASSLVRRFNEQFF. The CDR3 nucleotides are TGTGCCAGCAGCTTAGTGAGGCGATTCAATGAGCAGTTCTTC.

This chain uses TRBV19 with TRBJ1-1; D not resolved. CDR3 length: 16 residues. Germline loops: CDR1 LNHDA, CDR2 SQIVND (reference sequence). V lost 3 bases to trimming and J lost 0 bases, with 14 bases between them. CDR3 DNA: TGTGCCAGTAGTATGATTCCCTGGACTGTGAACACTGAAGCTTTCTTT. Its translation: CASSMIPWTVNTEAFF.

The chain uses TRBV9 and TRBJ2-3; a possible D gene is TRBD2 (5 bases). Germline CDR1 is SGDLS and CDR2 is YYNGEE. With 3 bases removed from V and 4 bases from J, the gap between germline ends came to 21 bases. The CDR3 loop spans 17 amino acids. CDR3 in amino acids: CASSALFSGDRADTQYF. CDR3 bases: TGTGCCAGCAGCGCCCTCTTCTCCGGGGATCGTGCAGATACGCAGTATTTT.

The chain recombines TRBV5-1 with TRBJ2-1; a weak D match, TRBD2 (6 bases). The ends were cut back, 4 bases at V and 10 bases at J, with 30 bases in the middle. The CDR3 has 18 amino acids. Germline V gene data show CDR1 as SGHRS and CDR2 as YFSETQ. CDR3 in amino acids: CASSPPRVGVKLAEEQFF. Written as DNA, the CDR3 is TGCGCCAGCAGCCCACCGAGGGTAGGGGTCAAACTAGCCGAAGAGCAGTTCTTC. Full variable domain (rest looked up from reference TRBV5-1 and TRBJ2-1): KAGVTQTPRYLIKTRGQQVTLSCSPISGHRSVSWYQQTPGQGLQFLFEYFSETQRNKGNFPGRFSGRQFSNSRSEMNVSTLELGDSALYLCASSPPRVGVKLAEEQFFGPGTRLTVL.

Turning to this clone: The junction shows a germline mismatch at one end, possibly a read error. The rearrangement uses TRBV25-1 and TRBJ2-5; D remains unclear. The CDR3 has 10 amino acids. Per germline, CDR1 MGHDK and CDR2 SYGVNS. The DNA of the CDR3 is TGTGCCAGCCTACAAGGGACCCAGTACTTC. Its translation is CASLQGTQYF.

This chain joins TRBV10-3 and TRBJ2-7; 7 bases match TRBD1. This CDR3 is built from 14 residues. Germline CDR1 is ENHRY and CDR2 is SYGVKD. V shed 10 bases, J shed 2 bases, and the junction held 11 bases outside the gene matches. CDR3 coding DNA: TGTGCCACCAGGAGTAGGGACAGAGCCTACGAGCAGTACTTC. Its translation is CATRSRDRAYEQYF.

V is TRBV19 and J is TRBJ1-4, with 8 bases identical to TRBD1. Trimming cost V 3 bases and J 8 bases; bases outside gene matches: 8. The germline CDR1 and CDR2 sequences are LNHDA and SQIVND (reference sequence). The CDR3 runs to 15 residues. CDR3 sequence (DNA): TGTGCCAGTAGTATGGTTCAGGGGGCGCAGGAAAAACTGTTTTTT. Residues: CASSMVQGAQEKLFF.

The CDR3 loop is CASSYMGVSSYEQYF. The CDR3, as DNA: TGTGCCAGCAGTTACATGGGGGTGTCGAGCTACGAGCAGTACTTC. V is TRBV6-6 and J is TRBJ2-7; D may correspond to TRBD1 or TRBD2 (5 bases each). V lost 2 bases and J 3 bases, leaving 14 bases between the germline ends. Germline V lookup: CDR1 MNHNY, CDR2 SVGAGI (reference sequence). This CDR3 is 15 amino acids long.

The J gene is TRBJ2-5, the V gene TRBV7-9; D unclear. V was cut by 8 bases and J by 6 bases, with 7 bases left in between. Germline V gives CDR1 SEHNR, CDR2 FQNEAQ (reference sequence). CDR3 length: 10 residues. Written as DNA, the CDR3 is TGTGCCAGCGCTCGTCAGACCCAGTACTTC. Protein sequence: CASARQTQYF.

The V and J genes are TRBV27 and TRBJ2-5; TRBD1 matches 9 bases. Germline trimming cut 5 bases from V and 5 bases from J; bases unmatched to any gene: 15. Germline loops: CDR1 MNHEY, CDR2 SMNVEV (reference sequence). The CDR3 length is 17 residues. The CDR3 bases are TGTGCCAGCAGTCGGGGCCGGACAGGGGACAATAGGGAGACCCAGTACTTC. Its translation is CASSRGRTGDNRETQYF.

This sequence joins TRBV2 and TRBJ1-2; D ambiguous. Between the trimmed V and J ends, which lost 4 bases and 3 bases, there was a span of 3 bases. Germline lookup yields CDR1 SNHLY and CDR2 FYNNEI. CDR3 length: 11 amino acids. Here the CDR3 reads CASSADYGYTF. DNA for the CDR3: TGTGCCAGCAGTGCAGACTATGGCTACACCTTC.

J is TRBJ2-3 and V is TRBV7-3, with D uncertain. The germline CDR1 and CDR2 sequences are SGHTA and FQGTGA. V lost 3 bases, J lost 2 bases, and 12 bases lay in between. The CDR3 runs to 15 residues. The CDR3 is CASSFTPAPTDTQYF. The CDR3 DNA sequence: TGTGCCAGCAGCTTCACCCCAGCCCCCACAGATACGCAGTATTTT.